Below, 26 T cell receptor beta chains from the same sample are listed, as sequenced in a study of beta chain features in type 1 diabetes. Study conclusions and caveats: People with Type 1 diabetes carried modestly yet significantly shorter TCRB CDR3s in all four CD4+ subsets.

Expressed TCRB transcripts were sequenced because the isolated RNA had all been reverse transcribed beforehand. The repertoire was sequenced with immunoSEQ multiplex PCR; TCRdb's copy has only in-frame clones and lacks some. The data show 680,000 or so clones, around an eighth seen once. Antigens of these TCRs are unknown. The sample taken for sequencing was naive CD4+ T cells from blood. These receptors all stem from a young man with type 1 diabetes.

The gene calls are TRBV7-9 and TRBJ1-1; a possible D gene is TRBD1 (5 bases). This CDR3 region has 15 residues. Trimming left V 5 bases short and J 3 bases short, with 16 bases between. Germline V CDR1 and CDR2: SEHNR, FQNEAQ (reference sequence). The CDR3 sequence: CASSARDLEDTEAFF. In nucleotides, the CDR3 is TGTGCCAGCAGCGCCCGGGACCTAGAGGACACTGAAGCTTTCTTT.

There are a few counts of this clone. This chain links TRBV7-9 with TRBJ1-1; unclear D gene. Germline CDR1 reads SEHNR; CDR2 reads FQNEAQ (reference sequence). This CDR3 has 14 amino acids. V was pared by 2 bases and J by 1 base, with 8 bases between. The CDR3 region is CASSLRQANTEAFF. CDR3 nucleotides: TGTGCCAGCAGCTTAAGGCAGGCGAACACTGAAGCTTTCTTT.

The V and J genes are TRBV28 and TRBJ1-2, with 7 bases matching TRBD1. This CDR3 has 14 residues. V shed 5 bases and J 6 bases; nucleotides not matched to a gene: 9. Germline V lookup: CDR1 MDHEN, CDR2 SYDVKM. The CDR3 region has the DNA TGTGCCAGCAGTCTTAAAGGAGGGGGCGATGGCTACACCTTC. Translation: CASSLKGGGDGYTF.

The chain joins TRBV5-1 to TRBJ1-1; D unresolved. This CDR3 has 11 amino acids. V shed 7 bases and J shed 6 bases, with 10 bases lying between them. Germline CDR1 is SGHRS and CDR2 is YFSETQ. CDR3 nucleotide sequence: TGCGCCAGCCCTCCCGCCCCTGAAGCTTTCTTT. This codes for CASPPAPEAFF.

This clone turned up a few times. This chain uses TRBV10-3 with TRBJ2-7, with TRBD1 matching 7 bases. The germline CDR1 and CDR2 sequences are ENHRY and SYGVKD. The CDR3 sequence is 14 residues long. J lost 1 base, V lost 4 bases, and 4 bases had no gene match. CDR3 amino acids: CAISVETGSYEQYF. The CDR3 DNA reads TGTGCCATCAGTGTGGAGACAGGGTCCTACGAGCAGTACTTC.

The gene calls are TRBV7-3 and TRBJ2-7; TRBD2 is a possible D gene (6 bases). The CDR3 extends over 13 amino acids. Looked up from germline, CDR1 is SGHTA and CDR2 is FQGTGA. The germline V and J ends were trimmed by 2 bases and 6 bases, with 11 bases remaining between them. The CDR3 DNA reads TGTGCCAGCAGCTTACGGAAAGCGGGCGAGCAGTACTTC. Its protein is CASSLRKAGEQYF. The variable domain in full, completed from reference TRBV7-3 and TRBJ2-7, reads GAGVSQTPSNKVTEKGKYVELRCDPISGHTALYWYRQSLGQGPEFLIYFQGTGAADDSGLPNDRFFAVRPEGSVSTLKIQRTERGDSAVYLCASSLRKAGEQYFGPGTRLTVT.

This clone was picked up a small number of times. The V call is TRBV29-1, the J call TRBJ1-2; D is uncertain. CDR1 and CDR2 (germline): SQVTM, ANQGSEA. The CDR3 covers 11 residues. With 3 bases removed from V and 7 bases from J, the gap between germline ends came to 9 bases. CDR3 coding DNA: TGCAGCGTTGATCCGGCTGGTGGCTACACCTTC. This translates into CSVDPAGGYTF.

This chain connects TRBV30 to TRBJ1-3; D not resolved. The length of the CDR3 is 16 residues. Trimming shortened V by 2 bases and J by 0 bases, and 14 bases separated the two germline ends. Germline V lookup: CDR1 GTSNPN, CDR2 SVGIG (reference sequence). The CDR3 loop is CAWSTSPGFSGNTIYF. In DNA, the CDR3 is TGTGCCTGGAGTACATCTCCTGGCTTCTCTGGAAACACCATATATTTT.

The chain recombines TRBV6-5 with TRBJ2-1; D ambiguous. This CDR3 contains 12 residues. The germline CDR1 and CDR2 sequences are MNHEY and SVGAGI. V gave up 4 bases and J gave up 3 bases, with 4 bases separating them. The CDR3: CASSSNYNEQFF. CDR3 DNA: TGTGCCAGCAGTTCCAACTACAATGAGCAGTTCTTC.

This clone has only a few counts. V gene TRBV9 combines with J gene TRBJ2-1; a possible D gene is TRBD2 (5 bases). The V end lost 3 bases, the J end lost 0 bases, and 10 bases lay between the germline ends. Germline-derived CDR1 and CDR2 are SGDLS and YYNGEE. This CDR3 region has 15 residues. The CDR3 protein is CASSAVGSSYNEQFF. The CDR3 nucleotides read TGTGCCAGCAGCGCCGTAGGGAGCTCCTACAATGAGCAGTTCTTC.

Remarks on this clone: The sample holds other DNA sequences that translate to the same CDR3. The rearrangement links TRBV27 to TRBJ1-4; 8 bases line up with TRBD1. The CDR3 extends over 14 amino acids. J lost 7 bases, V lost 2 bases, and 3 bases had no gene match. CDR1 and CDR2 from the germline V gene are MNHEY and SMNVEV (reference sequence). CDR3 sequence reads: CASSLQGAGEKLFF. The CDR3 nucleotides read TGTGCCAGCAGTTTACAGGGGGCTGGTGAAAAACTGTTTTTT. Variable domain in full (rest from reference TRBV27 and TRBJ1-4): EAQVTQNPRYLITVTGKKLTVTCSQNMNHEYMSWYRQDPGLGLRQIYYSMNVEVTDKGDVPEGYKVSRKEKRNFPLILESPSPNQTSLYFCASSLQGAGEKLFFGSGTQLSVL.

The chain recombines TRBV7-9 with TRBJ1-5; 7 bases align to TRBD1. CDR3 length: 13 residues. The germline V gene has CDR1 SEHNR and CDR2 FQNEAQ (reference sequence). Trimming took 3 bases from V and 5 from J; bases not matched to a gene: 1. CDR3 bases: TGTGCCAGCAGCTTTCAGGGGGATCAGCCCCAGCATTTT. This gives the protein CASSFQGDQPQHF.

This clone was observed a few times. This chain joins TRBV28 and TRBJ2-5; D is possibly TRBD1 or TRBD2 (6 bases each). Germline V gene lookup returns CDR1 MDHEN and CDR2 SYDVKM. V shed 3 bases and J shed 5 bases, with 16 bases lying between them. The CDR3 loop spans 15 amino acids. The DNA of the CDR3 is TGTGCCAGCAGTTTGTCCCGGGGGCTCTGGGAGACCCAGTACTTC. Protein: CASSLSRGLWETQYF.

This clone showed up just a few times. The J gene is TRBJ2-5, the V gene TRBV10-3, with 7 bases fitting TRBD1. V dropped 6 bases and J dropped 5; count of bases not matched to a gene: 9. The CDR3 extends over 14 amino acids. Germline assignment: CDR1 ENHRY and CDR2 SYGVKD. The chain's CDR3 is CAISDGTVTETQYF. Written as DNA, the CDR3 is TGTGCCATCAGCGATGGGACAGTAACGGAGACCCAGTACTTC.

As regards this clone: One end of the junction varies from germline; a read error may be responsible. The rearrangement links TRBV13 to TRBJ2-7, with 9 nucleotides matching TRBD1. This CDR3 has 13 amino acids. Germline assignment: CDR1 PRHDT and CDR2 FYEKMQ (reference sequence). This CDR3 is CASSLRDRALVHF. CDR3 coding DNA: TGTGCCAGCAGCTTACGGGACAGGGCCTTGGTGCACTTC.

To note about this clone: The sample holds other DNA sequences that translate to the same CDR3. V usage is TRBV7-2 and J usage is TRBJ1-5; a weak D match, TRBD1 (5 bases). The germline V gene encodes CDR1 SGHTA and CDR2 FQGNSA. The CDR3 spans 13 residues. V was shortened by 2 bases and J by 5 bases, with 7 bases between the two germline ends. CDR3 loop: CASSLQGDQPQHF. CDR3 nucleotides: TGTGCCAGCAGCTTACAGGGTGATCAGCCCCAGCATTTT.

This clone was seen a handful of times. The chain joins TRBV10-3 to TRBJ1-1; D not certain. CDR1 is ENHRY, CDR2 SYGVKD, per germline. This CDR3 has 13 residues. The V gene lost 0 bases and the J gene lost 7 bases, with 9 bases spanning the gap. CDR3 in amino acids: CAISESLRSEAFF. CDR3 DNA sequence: TGTGCCATCAGTGAGTCGTTACGGAGTGAAGCTTTCTTT.

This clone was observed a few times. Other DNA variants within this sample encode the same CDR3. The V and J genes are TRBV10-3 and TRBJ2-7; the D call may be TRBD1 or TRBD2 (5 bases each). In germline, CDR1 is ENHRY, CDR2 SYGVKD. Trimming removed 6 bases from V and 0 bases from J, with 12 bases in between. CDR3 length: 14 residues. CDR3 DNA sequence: TGTGCCATCAGGGGGACGGAGAGCTCCTACGAGCAGTACTTC. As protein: CAIRGTESSYEQYF.

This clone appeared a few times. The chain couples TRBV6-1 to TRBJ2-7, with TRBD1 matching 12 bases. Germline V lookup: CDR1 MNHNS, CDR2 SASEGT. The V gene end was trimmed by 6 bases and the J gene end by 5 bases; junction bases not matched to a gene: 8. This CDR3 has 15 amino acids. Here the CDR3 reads CASSGGGTGGDEQYF. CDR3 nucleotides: TGTGCCAGCAGCGGAGGAGGGACAGGGGGCGACGAGCAGTACTTC.

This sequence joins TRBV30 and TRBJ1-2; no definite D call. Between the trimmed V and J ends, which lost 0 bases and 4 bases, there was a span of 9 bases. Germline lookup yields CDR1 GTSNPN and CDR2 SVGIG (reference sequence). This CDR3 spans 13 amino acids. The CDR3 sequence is CAWSVEGTYGYTF. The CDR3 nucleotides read TGTGCCTGGAGTGTTGAGGGAACCTATGGCTACACCTTC.

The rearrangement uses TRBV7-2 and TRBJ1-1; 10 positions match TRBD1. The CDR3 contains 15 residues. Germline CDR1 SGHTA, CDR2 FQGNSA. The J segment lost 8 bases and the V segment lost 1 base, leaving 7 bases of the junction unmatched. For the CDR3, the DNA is TGTGCCAGCAGCTTAGACGCCGGGACAGGGGTCGAAGCTTTCTTT. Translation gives CASSLDAGTGVEAFF.

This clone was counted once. Here the CDR3 reads CASSQAPGLAGGGTDTQYF. The CDR3 DNA reads as TGTGCCAGCAGCCAAGCCCCGGGACTAGCGGGGGGGGGCACAGATACGCAGTATTTT. The chain recombines TRBV4-2 with TRBJ2-3; 16 bases are shared with TRBD2. CDR3 size: 19 residues. V trimming: 1 base; J trimming: 1 base; junction bases outside the gene matches: 5. In germline, CDR1 is LGHNA, CDR2 YNFKEQ.

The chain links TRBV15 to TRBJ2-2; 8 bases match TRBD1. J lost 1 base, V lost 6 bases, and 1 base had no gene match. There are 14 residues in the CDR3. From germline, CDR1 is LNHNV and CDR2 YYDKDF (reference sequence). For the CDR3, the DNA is TGTGCCACCAGACAGGGGGGGAACACCGGGGAGCTGTTTTTT. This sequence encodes CATRQGGNTGELFF.

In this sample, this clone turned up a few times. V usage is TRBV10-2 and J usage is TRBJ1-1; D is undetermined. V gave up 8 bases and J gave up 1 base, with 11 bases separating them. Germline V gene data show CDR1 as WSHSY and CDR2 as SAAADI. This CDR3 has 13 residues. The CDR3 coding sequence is TGCGCCAGCGGAATACAATCGAACACTGAAGCTTTCTTT. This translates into CASGIQSNTEAFF.

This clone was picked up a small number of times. In DNA form, the CDR3 reads TGTGCCAGCAGTTTACTAGCCGTGGGCGAGACCCAGTACTTC. Encoded protein: CASSLLAVGETQYF. The chain links TRBV27 to TRBJ2-5, with D perhaps TRBD2 (5 bases). The V and J ends lost 2 bases and 5 bases respectively, with 12 bases between them. This CDR3 has 14 residues. The germline V gene encodes CDR1 MNHEY and CDR2 SMNVEV (reference sequence).

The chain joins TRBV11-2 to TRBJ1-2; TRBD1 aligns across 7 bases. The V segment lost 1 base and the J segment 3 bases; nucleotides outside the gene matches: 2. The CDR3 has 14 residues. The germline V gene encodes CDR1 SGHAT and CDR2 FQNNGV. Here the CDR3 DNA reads TGTGCCAGCAGCTTAGGACAGGGATACTATGGCTACACCTTC. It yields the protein CASSLGQGYYGYTF.